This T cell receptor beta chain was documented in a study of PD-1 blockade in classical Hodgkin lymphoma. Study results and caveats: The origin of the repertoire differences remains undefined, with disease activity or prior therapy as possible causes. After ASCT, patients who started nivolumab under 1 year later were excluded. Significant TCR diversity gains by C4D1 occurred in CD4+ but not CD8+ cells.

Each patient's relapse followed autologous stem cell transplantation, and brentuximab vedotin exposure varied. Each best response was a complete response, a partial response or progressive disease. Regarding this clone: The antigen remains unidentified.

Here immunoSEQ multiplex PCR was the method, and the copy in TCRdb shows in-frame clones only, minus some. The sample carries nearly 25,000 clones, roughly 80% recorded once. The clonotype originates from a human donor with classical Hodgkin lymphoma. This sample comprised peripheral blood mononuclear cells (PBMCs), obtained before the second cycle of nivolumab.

CDR3 DNA sequence: TGTGCCAGCAGCTGCGCCACCCGACAGAGAGGCGGGGGAGAGACCCAGTACTTC. Translation: CASSCATRQRGGGETQYF. The chain is built from TRBV14 and TRBJ2-5; 7 nucleotides line up with TRBD2. The CDR3 length is 18 residues. The trim removed 5 bases at V and 4 bases at J, leaving 19 bases unmatched. CDR1 and CDR2 (germline): SGHDN, FVKESK.